These 14 T cell receptor beta chains share one sample of origin, sequenced in a study of CD8 T cells in Susac syndrome. Random hexamers were used to reverse transcribe the RNA input (about 0.5 to 1 ug). TCRdb reprocessed the immunoSEQ multiplex PCR reads via MiXCR and lists one record per CDR3 protein. The repertoire consists of under 200,000 distinct CDR3 sequences, with around 93% occurring once and the leading ten covering approximately 0.15%. Input material: CD8+ T cells from PBMCs. The receptors derive from a human donor with Susac syndrome.

The chain employs TRBV12-3 or TRBV12-4 and TRBJ2-3; maybe TRBD2 (6 bases). Deletions cut 3 bases from V and 7 bases from J, with 11 bases between. The CDR3 contains 13 residues. The CDR3 coding sequence is TGTGCCAGCAGTTTGGGGGGAGAGAATACGCAGTATTTT. Its protein is CASSLGGENTQYF.

V is TRBV15 and J is TRBJ1-1; the D is unclear. This CDR3 has 12 amino acids. Germline V gene lookup returns CDR1 LNHNV and CDR2 YYDKDF (reference sequence). With 1 base removed from V and 1 base from J, the gap between germline ends came to 1 base. CDR3 in DNA: TGTGCCACCAGCAGAGCGAACACTGAAGCTTTCTTT. This encodes CATSRANTEAFF.

The chain combines TRBV7-9 with TRBJ2-7; tentative D call: TRBD2 (6 bases). The V gene lost 5 bases and the J gene lost 3 bases, with 20 bases spanning the gap. The CDR3 loop spans 16 amino acids. Germline V gene data show CDR1 as SEHNR and CDR2 as FQNEAQ (reference sequence). This CDR3 reads CASSPSGGTESYEQYF. CDR3 DNA: TGTGCCAGCAGCCCCTCGGGCGGGACTGAAAGCTACGAGCAGTACTTC.

The rearrangement joins TRBV6-1 to TRBJ1-5; 7 bases map to TRBD1. Germline values: CDR1 MNHNS, CDR2 SASEGT. Trimming cost V 1 base and J 4 bases; bases outside gene matches: 4. The CDR3 sequence is 15 residues long. The CDR3 nucleotides read TGTGCCAGCAGTGAAGTTCAGGGGGGAAATCAGCCCCAGCATTTT. Its protein is CASSEVQGGNQPQHF.

The chain links TRBV6-6 to TRBJ2-7; no firm D call. Trimming shortened V by 5 bases and J by 3 bases, and 14 bases separated the two germline ends. CDR1 is MNHNY and CDR2 is SVGAGI in the germline V gene (reference sequence). This CDR3 is built from 14 residues. The CDR3 loop is CASSGQSMHYEQYF. DNA for the CDR3: TGTGCCAGCAGTGGGCAGAGCATGCACTACGAGCAGTACTTC.

The rearrangement joins TRBV27 to TRBJ1-5; weak D call: TRBD1 (5 bases). V was pared by 6 bases and J by 2 bases, with 17 bases between. The V gene's germline CDR1 is MNHEY and CDR2 SMNVEV (reference sequence). This CDR3 is 16 amino acids long. CDR3 sequence reads: CASRSRRVDGNQPQHF. CDR3 DNA: TGTGCCAGCAGAAGCCGCAGGGTGGATGGCAATCAGCCCCAGCATTTT.

The rearrangement uses TRBV20-1 and TRBJ2-3; a weak D match, TRBD2 (6 bases). The CDR3 has 15 residues. V dropped 6 bases and J dropped 6 bases, with 22 bases sitting between them. Per germline, CDR1 DFQATT and CDR2 SNEGSKA (reference sequence). The CDR3 region is CSAGSPGDVQDTQYF. CDR3 coding DNA: TGCAGTGCGGGTTCCCCGGGGGATGTCCAGGATACGCAGTATTTT.

The chain employs TRBV6-5 and TRBJ1-2, with a tentative D call TRBD1 (6 bases). The CDR3 loop spans 13 amino acids. Germline CDR1 MNHEY, CDR2 SVGAGI. The V end was cut by 3 bases, the J end by 5 bases, with 10 bases between. This chain's CDR3 is CASSYGGAYGYTF. DNA of the CDR3: TGTGCCAGCAGTTATGGGGGCGCGTATGGCTACACCTTC.

J is TRBJ2-3 and V is TRBV12-3 or TRBV12-4; 8 bases are a match to TRBD2. This CDR3 comprises 14 residues. V lost 6 bases, J lost 5 bases, and 7 bases stayed unmatched. In DNA, the CDR3 is TGTGCCAGCAGCACTAGCGGTGGGGAAGATACGCAGTATTTT. Its protein is CASSTSGGEDTQYF.

V is TRBV7-9 and J is TRBJ2-3; weak D call: TRBD2 (6 bases). V dropped 0 bases and J dropped 4 bases, with 14 bases sitting between them. The CDR3 is 16 residues long. Germline lookup yields CDR1 SEHNR and CDR2 FQNEAQ (reference sequence). The chain's CDR3 is CASSLATGEVSDTQYF. For the CDR3, the DNA is TGTGCCAGCAGCTTAGCGACGGGAGAAGTTTCAGATACGCAGTATTTT.

The V call is TRBV20-1, the J call TRBJ2-5; 10 nucleotides align to TRBD2. The germline CDR1 and CDR2 sequences are DFQATT and SNEGSKA (reference sequence). The length of the CDR3 is 15 residues. Trimming cost V 5 bases and J 0 bases; bases outside gene matches: 6. CDR3 sequence reads: CSAQRGGGNQETQYF. The DNA for the CDR3 is TGCAGTGCTCAGCGGGGGGGAGGGAACCAAGAGACCCAGTACTTC.

The rearrangement uses TRBV20-1 and TRBJ2-5; D uncertain. This CDR3 is 14 amino acids long. Trimming stripped 1 base from V and 5 bases from J, with 14 bases between. Germline CDR1 reads DFQATT; CDR2 reads SNEGSKA (reference sequence). CDR3 coding DNA: TGCAGTGCTAGAGTGGCGCGATTGGGGGAGACCCAGTACTTC. Encoded protein: CSARVARLGETQYF.

The chain couples TRBV2 to TRBJ1-4; no reliable D call. From germline, CDR1 is SNHLY and CDR2 FYNNEI. Between the trimmed V and J ends, which lost 7 bases and 8 bases, there was a span of 14 bases. This CDR3 is built from 13 residues. The CDR3 DNA reads as TGTGCCAGCATCGAGGTATCGGAAGAAAAACTGTTTTTT. It translates to CASIEVSEEKLFF.

DNA for the CDR3: TGTGCCAGCAGCTCCGGGACAGGGGTAGATACGCAGTATTTT. Its translation is CASSSGTGVDTQYF. This rearrangement joins TRBV5-6 to TRBJ2-3; 10 bases align to TRBD1. The V and J ends lost 3 bases and 5 bases, in that order; junction bases with no gene match: 3. Per germline, CDR1 SGHDT and CDR2 YYEEEE. This CDR3 comprises 14 residues.